This TCR beta chain comes out of a study of technical replicates of blood from a few donors. Method: immunoSEQ multiplex PCR; TCRdb's copy keeps in-frame clones and lacks some. Among about 8,000 clones listed, 75% to 90% were seen once. The trim removed 5 bases at V and 3 bases at J, leaving 8 bases unmatched. CDR1 is MNHEY, CDR2 SVGAGI, per germline. The CDR3 contains 15 residues. The V call is TRBV6-5, the J call TRBJ2-7, with 9 bases matching TRBD1. This TCR came from a human donor in good health. The material sequenced was PBMCs. As DNA, the CDR3 is TGTGCCAGCAGTACCCAGGACAGGGGCCTCTACGAGCAGTACTTC. This codes for CASSTQDRGLYEQYF.